What follows are 20 T cell receptor beta chains derived from one specimen sequenced in a study of regulatory T cells in long-lasting Graves disease. Regarding time point: newly diagnosed GD, antithyroid drugs for less than 3 months. The authors made the TCR library using RNA they extracted from PBMCs. Library construction for TCR beta used iRepertoire HTBI primers and Arm-PCR of CDR3 regions. TCRdb redid the calling of the multiplex PCR reads with MiXCR, one entry per CDR3 protein. The repertoire holds around 450,000 distinct CDR3 sequences, with 15% as singletons. These same data were also listed under a study on T cells in Graves' hyperthyroidism and ophthalmopathy.

The source was peripheral blood mononuclear cells (PBMCs), collected at new diagnosis, from a patient treated with antithyroid drugs. The source is a woman in her thirties with Graves disease.

As concerns this clonotype: A much larger clone sits a single nucleotide away, making a read error possible. CDR3 DNA: TGTGCCAGCATCCCGACTAGCGGGAGCCCAGATACGCAGTATTTT. Amino acid sequence: CASIPTSGSPDTQYF. The V and J genes are TRBV12-3 or TRBV12-4 and TRBJ2-3; 12 nucleotides agree with TRBD2. This CDR3 spans 15 amino acids. J was trimmed by 4 bases and V by 7 bases; bases with no gene match: 6.

This clonotype was detected many times. The rearrangement links TRBV7-2 to TRBJ1-5, with a weak D call TRBD1 (6 bases). Germline assignment: CDR1 SGHTA and CDR2 FQGNSA. Trimming took 5 bases from V and 5 from J, leaving 13 bases between them. The length of the CDR3 is 14 residues. CDR3 sequence reads: CASSPEGGDQPQHF. CDR3 nucleotide sequence: TGTGCCAGCAGCCCAGAGGGGGGGGATCAGCCCCAGCATTTT.

This clonotype has a handful of counts. J is TRBJ2-1 and V is TRBV7-9, with 9 bases identical to TRBD1. Germline V gene data show CDR1 as SEHNR and CDR2 as FQNEAQ (reference sequence). Trimming at V came to 0 bases and at J to 0 bases, leaving 0 bases not matched to a gene. This CDR3 comprises 16 residues. The DNA of the CDR3 is TGTGCCAGCAGCTTAGCACAGGGGGCCTCCTACAATGAGCAGTTCTTC. This sequence encodes CASSLAQGASYNEQFF. The variable domain in full, completed from reference TRBV7-9 and TRBJ2-1, reads DTGVSQNPRHKITKRGQNVTFRCDPISEHNRLYWYRQTLGQGPEFLTYFQNEAQLEKSRLLSDRFSAERPKGSFSTLEIQRTEQGDSAMYLCASSLAQGASYNEQFFGPGTRLTVL.

J is TRBJ2-7 and V is TRBV9; D possibly corresponds to TRBD2 (6 bases). CDR1 SGDLS and CDR2 YYNGEE come from the germline V gene. The CDR3 consists of 12 residues. V gave up 3 bases and J gave up 7 bases, with 11 bases separating them. Here the CDR3 DNA reads TGTGCCAGCAGCGAACCGGGACTTGAGCAGTACTTC. It translates to CASSEPGLEQYF.

This clonotype was picked up a small number of times. This chain uses TRBV20-1 with TRBJ2-4; TRBD2 matches 12 bases. Germline lookup yields CDR1 DFQATT and CDR2 SNEGSKA (reference sequence). The CDR3 extends over 18 amino acids. V was pared by 5 bases and J by 0 bases, with 11 bases of the junction left unmatched. The CDR3, as DNA: TGCAGTGCTTCCCTGACTAGCGGGAGTATTGTAGCCAAAAACATTCAGTACTTC. Translating gives CSASLTSGSIVAKNIQYF.

About this clonotype: One end of the junction is discordant with germline, which a read error may explain. The J gene is TRBJ2-7, the V gene TRBV11-2; 7 bases align to TRBD2. The V gene's germline CDR1 is SGHAT and CDR2 FQNNGV. This CDR3 spans 14 amino acids. The CDR3 DNA follows: TGCGCCAGCAGCCAGGCGGGAGCCGTCTACGAGCAGTACTTC. This encodes CASSQAGAVYEQYF.

This clonotype was observed once. A much more abundant neighbour one base away suggests this may be a read error. The chain carries TRBV11-2 and TRBJ2-3, with 7 bases aligning to TRBD2. The CDR3 is 20 residues long. CDR1 and CDR2 (germline): SGHAT, FQNNGV. After removal of 5 bases from V and 2 bases from J, the junction contained 22 bases not matched to a gene. This CDR3 is CASSPVAGRSSPTPTDTQYF. Here the CDR3 DNA reads TGTGCCAGCAGCCCCGTAGCGGGTCGGTCTTCACCCACCCCCACAGATACGCAGTATTTT.

The V gene is TRBV2, the J gene TRBJ2-1, with D uncertain. V was trimmed by 5 bases and J by 9 bases, leaving 14 bases between them. The germline CDR1 and CDR2 sequences are SNHLY and FYNNEI. The CDR3 length is 13 residues. CDR3 coding DNA: TGTGCCAGCAGTACGCGGTCCGACGGTGAGCAGTTCTTC. It specifies CASSTRSDGEQFF.

The J gene is TRBJ1-4, the V gene TRBV7-9; D unclear. V was shortened by 5 bases and J by 5 bases, with 18 bases between the two germline ends. Germline V gene data show CDR1 as SEHNR and CDR2 as FQNEAQ (reference sequence). This CDR3 spans 16 amino acids. The DNA for the CDR3 is TGTGCCAGCAGCCCCCTGGTTGGAGGAGGGAATGAAAAACTGTTTTTT. Translating it yields CASSPLVGGGNEKLFF.

Many counts were recorded for this clonotype. The chain carries TRBV10-3 and TRBJ2-3; a possible D gene is TRBD2 (5 bases). The V end was cut by 0 bases, the J end by 3 bases, with 19 bases between. The CDR3 has 18 amino acids. CDR1 ENHRY and CDR2 SYGVKD come from the germline V gene. The CDR3 coding sequence is TGTGCCATCAGTGAGTCGTGGTCTAGCAGAGCAAATACAGATACGCAGTATTTT. Protein product: CAISESWSSRANTDTQYF.

The chain combines TRBV20-1 with TRBJ2-4, with a possible D match to TRBD2 (5 bases). The CDR3 consists of 15 residues. V was trimmed by 6 bases and J by 1 base, leaving 16 bases between them. In germline, CDR1 is DFQATT, CDR2 SNEGSKA (reference sequence). CDR3 sequence: CSALIGRGAKNIQYF. In nucleotides, the CDR3 is TGCAGTGCCCTAATAGGCCGCGGGGCCAAAAACATTCAGTACTTC.

This clonotype was counted a few times. V usage is TRBV18 and J usage is TRBJ2-1; D may be TRBD2 (6 bases). The CDR3 runs to 15 residues. Germline CDR1 is KGHSH and CDR2 is LQKENI. V was trimmed by 4 bases and J by 6 bases, leaving 16 bases between them. CDR3 sequence reads: CASSLKRVWGNEQFF. The CDR3 DNA is TGTGCCAGCTCACTCAAGCGGGTTTGGGGCAATGAGCAGTTCTTC.

In this sample, this clonotype turned up many times. The chain combines TRBV11-1 with TRBJ2-7, with TRBD1 matching over 9 bases. CDR1 SGHAT and CDR2 FQDESV come from the germline V gene (reference sequence). The CDR3 extends over 14 amino acids. V lost 7 bases, J lost 6 bases, and 10 bases stayed unmatched. The CDR3 loop is CASNSRQGVREQYF. In DNA, the CDR3 is TGTGCCAGCAACAGCCGACAGGGGGTACGCGAGCAGTACTTC.

This clonotype came up many times. The rearrangement links TRBV13 to TRBJ2-7; 8 positions agree with TRBD2. CDR1 and CDR2 (germline): PRHDT, FYEKMQ (reference sequence). Trimming at V came to 4 bases and at J to 2 bases, leaving 4 bases not matched to a gene. This CDR3 contains 14 residues. CDR3 bases: TGTGCCAGCAGCTCCGGGACTAGTGCCTACGAGCAGTACTTC. Protein sequence: CASSSGTSAYEQYF. The full variable domain, in which reference TRBV13 and TRBJ2-7 provide the parts outside the CDR3, is AAGVIQSPRHLIKEKRETATLKCYPIPRHDTVYWYQQGPGQDPQFLISFYEKMQSDKGSIPDRFSAQQFSDYHSELNMSSLELGDSALYFCASSSGTSAYEQYFGPGTRLTVT.

The gene calls are TRBV5-1 and TRBJ2-1; 9 positions agree with TRBD2. CDR1 SGHRS and CDR2 YFSETQ come from the germline V gene. This CDR3 has 19 residues. The trim removed 4 bases at V and 4 bases at J, leaving 18 bases unmatched. The CDR3 reads CASSGRGGASDNAYNEQFF. CDR3 nucleotide sequence: TGCGCCAGCAGCGGCCGCGGGGGGGCTAGCGACAATGCTTACAATGAGCAGTTCTTC.

Note on this clonotype: A single base separates this from a much larger clone, so it may be a read error. The rearrangement uses TRBV6-1 and TRBJ2-7; D is possibly TRBD2 (6 bases). V dropped 7 bases and J dropped 7 bases, with 23 bases sitting between them. Germline values: CDR1 MNHNS, CDR2 SASEGT. CDR3 length: 15 residues. CDR3 coding DNA: TGTGCCAGCAAGGGGTACCGGGAGAGGTCCAATGAGCAGTACTTC. It encodes CASKGYRERSNEQYF.

A few counts support this clonotype. V and J are TRBV15 and TRBJ2-1; the match to TRBD1 covers 11 bases. The J segment lost 6 bases and the V segment lost 4 bases, leaving 5 bases of the junction unmatched. The CDR3 is 15 amino acids. The germline CDR1 and CDR2 sequences are LNHNV and YYDKDF (reference sequence). DNA for the CDR3: TGTGCCACCAGCAAAGGACAGGGGGCACTCAATGAGCAGTTCTTC. The encoded protein is CATSKGQGALNEQFF.

This clonotype came up many times. J is TRBJ2-5 and V is TRBV28; 9 bases agree with TRBD2. Germline V lookup: CDR1 MDHEN, CDR2 SYDVKM. Trimming cost V 6 bases and J 4 bases; bases outside gene matches: 6. The CDR3 sequence is 14 residues long. The CDR3 region has the DNA TGTGCCAGCAGGGGGACTAGCAAAGGAGAGACCCAGTACTTC. It specifies CASRGTSKGETQYF.

V usage is TRBV5-6 and J usage is TRBJ2-2; 7 bases match TRBD1. The CDR3 length is 14 residues. The V gene end was trimmed by 4 bases and the J gene end by 6 bases; junction bases not matched to a gene: 6. Germline values: CDR1 SGHDT, CDR2 YYEEEE. The chain's CDR3 is CASSRDSRAGELFF. As DNA, the CDR3 is TGTGCCAGCAGCCGGGACAGTCGGGCCGGGGAGCTGTTTTTT.

As to this clonotype: A much larger clone lies a single base off, so this may be a read error. This chain links TRBV11-2 with TRBJ2-3, with 9 bases that match TRBD2. The CDR3 runs to 17 residues. Losses at the gene ends were 5 bases for V and 2 bases for J; bases not matched to a gene: 11. Germline CDR1 SGHAT, CDR2 FQNNGV. This CDR3 reads CASSPLASGTPTDTQYF. The CDR3 nucleotides read TGTGCCAGCAGCCCCCTCGCTAGCGGGACCCCCACAGATACGCAGTATTTT.